A selection of T cell receptor beta chains follows, all from one sample in a study of cytomegalovirus exposure and HLA in healthy donors. The table came from immunoSEQ multiplex PCR; TCRdb's copy has only in-frame clones and leaves some out. This table has about 70,000 clones, roughly 71% appearing once. The specimen was PBMCs. The receptor set was obtained from a woman aged 55-69 years in good health and CMV-seropositive. Both conserved end residues are part of each CDR3. Each record gives: CDR3 DNA, CDR3 protein, D gene, J gene, clone size, V gene. D genes are given only for firm matches. Expanded clones are given a class, and other clones once, few, many or no size at all.

CDR3 DNA: TGTGCCTGGACAAACCGGGACAATGGAAAACTGTTTTTT
CDR3 protein: CAWTNRDNGKLFF
D gene: .
J gene: TRBJ1-4
clone size: few
V gene: TRBV30

CDR3 DNA: TGTGCCACCACACAGGGGGGAGCCGAAGCTTTCTTT
CDR3 protein: CATTQGGAEAFF
D gene: TRBD1
J gene: TRBJ1-1
clone size: .
V gene: TRBV10-3

CDR3 DNA: TGTGCCAGCAGTTACTCGCACAGGGCAGATACGCAGTATTTT
CDR3 protein: CASSYSHRADTQYF
D gene: .
J gene: TRBJ2-3
clone size: few
V gene: TRBV6-6

CDR3 DNA: TGCAGCGCCCGACTAGTAAGAGAGACCCAGTACTTC
CDR3 protein: CSARLVRETQYF
D gene: .
J gene: TRBJ2-5
clone size: .
V gene: TRBV29-1

CDR3 DNA: TGTGCCAGTAGACCGAGGAGCACAGATACGCAGTATTTT
CDR3 protein: CASRPRSTDTQYF
D gene: .
J gene: TRBJ2-3
clone size: .
V gene: TRBV19

CDR3 DNA: TGCGCCAGCAGCCCCGGGACAGGCTATGGCTACACCTTC
CDR3 protein: CASSPGTGYGYTF
D gene: TRBD1
J gene: TRBJ1-2
clone size: .
V gene: TRBV5-1

CDR3 DNA: TGCGCCAGCAGCCGCACCCCTGGAGTAGGCTACACCTTC
CDR3 protein: CASSRTPGVGYTF
D gene: .
J gene: TRBJ1-2
clone size: .
V gene: TRBV4-1

CDR3 DNA: TGTGCCAGCAGCCTCACTAGCGGGGCCTACAATGAGCAGTTCTTC
CDR3 protein: CASSLTSGAYNEQFF
D gene: TRBD2
J gene: TRBJ2-1
clone size: .
V gene: TRBV7-9

CDR3 DNA: TGTGCCAGCAGTGAGGGCGTCACTGGAAACACCATATATTTT
CDR3 protein: CASSEGVTGNTIYF
D gene: .
J gene: TRBJ1-3
clone size: .
V gene: TRBV2

CDR3 DNA: TGTGCCCTAACCCCGGGAGCAGTGCTTTACGAGCAGTACTTC
CDR3 protein: CALTPGAVLYEQYF
D gene: .
J gene: TRBJ2-7
clone size: .
V gene: TRBV6-1

CDR3 DNA: TGTGCCAGCGGGACTAGCGGCCTCGAGCAGTACTTC
CDR3 protein: CASGTSGLEQYF
D gene: TRBD2
J gene: TRBJ2-7
clone size: .
V gene: TRBV6-5

CDR3 DNA: TGTGCCTGGAGGGCGGGGCATGGCTACACCTTC
CDR3 protein: CAWRAGHGYTF
D gene: .
J gene: TRBJ1-2
clone size: .
V gene: TRBV30

CDR3 DNA: TGTGCCTGGTCAAAGGGGCCCCCTTACGAGCAGTACTTC
CDR3 protein: CAWSKGPPYEQYF
D gene: .
J gene: TRBJ2-7
clone size: .
V gene: TRBV30

CDR3 DNA: TGTGCTAGCAGCAGCCCGAACACCGGGGAGCTGTTTTTT
CDR3 protein: CASSSPNTGELFF
D gene: .
J gene: TRBJ2-2
clone size: .
V gene: TRBV7-7

CDR3 DNA: TGTGCCAGCAGTGTGGCAGCTAGCTCCTACGAGCAGTACTTC
CDR3 protein: CASSVAASSYEQYF
D gene: .
J gene: TRBJ2-7
clone size: .
V gene: TRBV2

CDR3 DNA: TGCGCCAGCAGCTTGGCGGGGACAGGTCAGGGAGATACGCAGTATTTT
CDR3 protein: CASSLAGTGQGDTQYF
D gene: TRBD1
J gene: TRBJ2-3
clone size: .
V gene: TRBV5-1

CDR3 DNA: TGTGCCAGCAGCCCCGGCGTGGCTAGCTACAATGAGCAGTTCTTC
CDR3 protein: CASSPGVASYNEQFF
D gene: .
J gene: TRBJ2-1
clone size: .
V gene: TRBV7-8

CDR3 DNA: TGTGCCAGCAGTCGAGGACTAAACACTGAAGCTTTCTTT
CDR3 protein: CASSRGLNTEAFF
D gene: .
J gene: TRBJ1-1
clone size: .
V gene: TRBV28

CDR3 DNA: TGTGCCAGCAGCTCCGACAGGGGGACTGAAGCTTTCTTT
CDR3 protein: CASSSDRGTEAFF
D gene: TRBD1
J gene: TRBJ1-1
clone size: few
V gene: TRBV27

CDR3 DNA: TGTGCCAGCAGCTTAGCGGCTCAGCAAGAGACCCAGTACTTC
CDR3 protein: CASSLAAQQETQYF
D gene: .
J gene: TRBJ2-5
clone size: .
V gene: TRBV7-9

CDR3 DNA: TGTGCCAGCACGCTTGGAGGGACTTCCTATGGCTACACCTTC
CDR3 protein: CASTLGGTSYGYTF
D gene: .
J gene: TRBJ1-2
clone size: .
V gene: TRBV6-1

CDR3 DNA: TGTGCCATCAGTGAGTCGACAGGGGGAAGCACAGATACGCAGTATTTT
CDR3 protein: CAISESTGGSTDTQYF
D gene: TRBD1
J gene: TRBJ2-3
clone size: .
V gene: TRBV10-3

CDR3 DNA: TGTGCCAGCAGGCGGGAGGGCTATGGCTACACCTTC
CDR3 protein: CASRREGYGYTF
D gene: .
J gene: TRBJ1-2
clone size: .
V gene: TRBV7-2

CDR3 DNA: TGTGCCAGCAGTTTACGGACTACAAATACGCAGTATTTT
CDR3 protein: CASSLRTTNTQYF
D gene: .
J gene: TRBJ2-3
clone size: once
V gene: TRBV27

CDR3 DNA: TGCGCCAGCAGCCAATTACATGGGGACTATGCCTACACCTTC
CDR3 protein: CASSQLHGDYAYTF
D gene: .
J gene: TRBJ1-2
clone size: .
V gene: TRBV4-1

CDR3 DNA: TGTGCCAGCAGGGGACTAGCGGGAGAAACCGGGGAGCTGTTTTTT
CDR3 protein: CASRGLAGETGELFF
D gene: TRBD2
J gene: TRBJ2-2
clone size: .
V gene: TRBV11-3

CDR3 DNA: TGTGCCAGTACCGACTCGGGGGGCGGACAGCCCCAGCATTTT
CDR3 protein: CASTDSGGGQPQHF
D gene: .
J gene: TRBJ1-5
clone size: .
V gene: TRBV19

CDR3 DNA: TGCGCCAGCAGTCCGACAGGGGATGAGCAGTTCTTC
CDR3 protein: CASSPTGDEQFF
D gene: TRBD1
J gene: TRBJ2-1
clone size: .
V gene: TRBV5-1

CDR3 DNA: TGCGCCAGCAACCCAGGGACAGGCTATGGCTACACCTTC
CDR3 protein: CASNPGTGYGYTF
D gene: TRBD1
J gene: TRBJ1-2
clone size: .
V gene: TRBV5-1

CDR3 DNA: TGCGCCAGCAGTCAGGGGGCGAGAGAGACCCAGTACTTC
CDR3 protein: CASSQGARETQYF
D gene: TRBD1
J gene: TRBJ2-5
clone size: few
V gene: TRBV5-1

CDR3 DNA: TGTGCCTGCCCGGGACAGGGGTCGGTCGGGGAAAAACTGTTTTTT
CDR3 protein: CACPGQGSVGEKLFF
D gene: TRBD1
J gene: TRBJ1-4
clone size: few
V gene: TRBV30

CDR3 DNA: TGCAGCGTTTGGAGGGCTGAGACCCAGTACTTC
CDR3 protein: CSVWRAETQYF
D gene: .
J gene: TRBJ2-5
clone size: .
V gene: TRBV29-1

CDR3 DNA: TGTGCCAGCAGCTTAACCCTTACAGGGAACACTGAAGCTTTCTTT
CDR3 protein: CASSLTLTGNTEAFF
D gene: .
J gene: TRBJ1-1
clone size: few
V gene: TRBV5-4

CDR3 DNA: TGTGCCAGCAGTGCGCGGGGAACTGGAGATACGCAGTATTTT
CDR3 protein: CASSARGTGDTQYF
D gene: .
J gene: TRBJ2-3
clone size: .
V gene: TRBV6-1

CDR3 DNA: TGTGCCAGCAGCCCAAAATACGGACAGATGAACACCGGGGAGCTGTTTTTT
CDR3 protein: CASSPKYGQMNTGELFF
D gene: .
J gene: TRBJ2-2
clone size: .
V gene: TRBV7-6

CDR3 DNA: TGTGCCAGCAGCTCGGGAGGCGGGGTATACGAGCAGTACTTC
CDR3 protein: CASSSGGGVYEQYF
D gene: TRBD2
J gene: TRBJ2-7
clone size: .
V gene: TRBV7-6

CDR3 DNA: TGTGCCAGTAGTATCGGGACAGGAACTCAGCCCCAGCATTTT
CDR3 protein: CASSIGTGTQPQHF
D gene: TRBD1
J gene: TRBJ1-5
clone size: .
V gene: TRBV19

CDR3 DNA: TGTGCCAGCAGCTTGATGGGTGACAGCCTGGGTGGCTACACCTTC
CDR3 protein: CASSLMGDSLGGYTF
D gene: .
J gene: TRBJ1-2
clone size: .
V gene: TRBV7-9

CDR3 DNA: TGTGCCAGCATAATGGAACAGGGGGCATGGGGTGGCTACACCTTC
CDR3 protein: CASIMEQGAWGGYTF
D gene: TRBD1
J gene: TRBJ1-2
clone size: few
V gene: TRBV2

CDR3 DNA: TGTGCCAGCAGTTACGGGACAGGGGTCCACCCAGATACGCAGTATTTT
CDR3 protein: CASSYGTGVHPDTQYF
D gene: TRBD1
J gene: TRBJ2-3
clone size: once
V gene: TRBV6-5

CDR3 DNA: TGTGCCTGGAGCCCCAGACCCGCGACAGGGGGGTTCTTC
CDR3 protein: CAWSPRPATGGFF
D gene: TRBD1
J gene: TRBJ2-1
clone size: .
V gene: TRBV30

CDR3 DNA: TGCGCCAGCAGCCCCGGACTAGCGGGAGATACGCAGTATTTT
CDR3 protein: CASSPGLAGDTQYF
D gene: TRBD2
J gene: TRBJ2-3
clone size: .
V gene: TRBV4-1

CDR3 DNA: TGCGCCAGCAGCCCAAGACAGTTACAAGAGACCCAGTACTTC
CDR3 protein: CASSPRQLQETQYF
D gene: .
J gene: TRBJ2-5
clone size: .
V gene: TRBV5-1

CDR3 DNA: TGTGCCAGCAGGGACAGGGGGCTGAACACTGAAGCTTTCTTT
CDR3 protein: CASRDRGLNTEAFF
D gene: TRBD1
J gene: TRBJ1-1
clone size: few
V gene: TRBV6-1

CDR3 DNA: TGTGCCAGTAGTATCCTCTTCCTCGGACAGAGAAATCAGCCCCAGCATTTT
CDR3 protein: CASSILFLGQRNQPQHF
D gene: .
J gene: TRBJ1-5
clone size: .
V gene: TRBV19

CDR3 DNA: TGTGCCAGCTCCTCGAGTGGCGGGAGAAGGAATGAGCAGTTCTTC
CDR3 protein: CASSSSGGRRNEQFF
D gene: TRBD2
J gene: TRBJ2-1
clone size: .
V gene: TRBV18

CDR3 DNA: TGTGCCAGTAGTATAGTGGGAGACAATCAGCCCCAGCATTTT
CDR3 protein: CASSIVGDNQPQHF
D gene: .
J gene: TRBJ1-5
clone size: .
V gene: TRBV19

CDR3 DNA: TGCGCCAGCAGCTTGGGGCAGAAAGAGACCCAGTACTTC
CDR3 protein: CASSLGQKETQYF
D gene: .
J gene: TRBJ2-5
clone size: once
V gene: TRBV5-1

CDR3 DNA: TGTGCCAGCAGCTTAGTTCCTAGCGGCTCACAAGAGACCCAGTACTTC
CDR3 protein: CASSLVPSGSQETQYF
D gene: TRBD2
J gene: TRBJ2-5
clone size: .
V gene: TRBV5-6

CDR3 DNA: TGTGCCAGCAGCTTAATGGGGGGAAATCAGCCCCAGCATTTT
CDR3 protein: CASSLMGGNQPQHF
D gene: .
J gene: TRBJ1-5
clone size: .
V gene: TRBV7-2